These 16 T cell receptor beta chains were all obtained from the same sample, sequenced in a study of tissue T cells after allogeneic stem cell transplantation. The method was immunoSEQ multiplex PCR; TCRdb's version includes in-frame clones alone and lacks a portion of them. The sample records just over 4,000 clones, over 40% being singletons. Time point noted: mouse harvest day 14 after allogeneic transplant. The graft held 10^6 splenic CD5+ T cells and 10^7 T-cell-depleted bone marrow cells. Source material: lymph node tissue. Every receptor here comes from a female BALB/c mouse given C57BL/6 T cells with graft-versus-host disease after an allogeneic hematopoietic cell transplant.

In the case of this clone: The gene symbols are mouse symbols. The read ends 1 residue shy of where the CDR3 ends; the end is completed using the germline J gene. This sequence joins TRBV26 and TRBJ1-6; unclear D gene. TRBJ1-6 is reported as an ORF; its role is uncertain. V shed 3 bases and J shed 5 bases, with 5 bases lying between them. This CDR3 is 13 amino acids long. Per the germline V gene, CDR1 is KGHPV and CDR2 is FQNQEV (reference sequence). This chain's CDR3 is CASSLQNNSPLYF. The CDR3 DNA, read in part, is TGTGCCAGCAGTCTACAGAATAATTCGCCCCTCTAC.

This clone came up a few times. Gene names denote mouse genes. The CDR3 end falls 1 residue outside the read, so it is completed with the germline J gene. The chain joins TRBV26 to TRBJ2-7; D may be TRBD1 or TRBD2 (5 bases each). CDR1 is KGHPV, CDR2 FQNQEV, per germline (reference sequence). The CDR3 is 13 residues long. The V end lost 2 bases, the J end lost 0 bases, and 5 bases lay between the germline ends. CDR3 DNA, as far as it was read: TGTGCCAGCAGTCTGGGGGGCTCCTATGAACAGTAC. Its translation: CASSLGGSYEQY. The whole CDR3 sequence is CASSLGGSYEQYF. Looking up the rest from reference TRBV26 and TRBJ2-7 gives the full variable domain: NSKVIQTPRYLVKGQGQKAKMRCIPEKGHPVVFWYQQNKNNEFKFLINFQNQEVLQQIDMTEKRFSAECPSNSPCSLEIQSSEAGDSALYLCASSLGGSYEQYFGPGTRLTVL.

Turning to this clone: Germline and genes here are mouse. The read halts 1 residue ahead of the CDR3 end, with the missing end drawn from the germline J gene. This chain joins TRBV24 and TRBJ2-7, with D tentatively TRBD1 (6 bases). V was pared by 2 bases and J by 5 bases, with 10 bases between. Germline V CDR1 and CDR2: KGHTA, FRNEEI. CDR3 length: 13 amino acids. Incomplete CDR3 DNA: TGTGCCAGCAGTCTGGGCAGGGGAGATGAACAGTAC. Residues: CASSLGRGDEQY. The CDR3 in its entirety is CASSLGRGDEQYF.

Details on this clone: Gene and germline names: mouse. Read coverage stops 1 residue before the CDR3 terminus; the germline J gene supplies the remainder. This chain connects TRBV3 to TRBJ1-3, with D maybe TRBD1 (5 bases). Germline lookup yields CDR1 SNHLY and CDR2 FYNGKV (reference sequence). The V end lost 6 bases, the J end lost 0 bases, and 12 bases lay between the germline ends. This CDR3 is 15 amino acids long. CDR3 protein: CASSGGSHSGNTLYF. The covered CDR3 bases are TGTGCCAGCAGTGGGGGGTCCCATTCTGGAAATACGCTCTAT.

As to this clone: Gene labels here are mouse ones. The DNA ends 1 residue before the CDR3 does, and the rest of the CDR3 is filled in from the germline J gene. The V gene is TRBV5, the J gene TRBJ2-4, with TRBD2 identical over 8 bases. V lost 1 base, J lost 3 bases, and 6 bases stayed unmatched. The CDR3 is 16 amino acids. Per germline, CDR1 LGHNA and CDR2 YNLKQL (reference sequence). The CDR3: CASSQGTGMVQNTLYF. CDR3 DNA, as far as it was read: TGTGCCAGCAGCCAAGGGACTGGGATGGTACAAAACACCTTGTAC.

With regard to this clone: Gene names and germline refer to mouse. The CDR3 end lies 1 residue beyond the end of the read and is filled in from the germline J gene. This chain links TRBV26 with TRBJ2-2; 10 bases match TRBD1. The junction had 3 bases not matched to a gene; V was cut back by 2 bases and J by 3 bases. The length of the CDR3 is 16 residues. CDR1 KGHPV and CDR2 FQNQEV come from the germline V gene (reference sequence). CDR3 DNA (partial): TGTGCCAGCAGTCTGCCCGGGACAGGGGACACCGGGCAGCTCTAC. Its translation: CASSLPGTGDTGQLY. The CDR3 reads in full as CASSLPGTGDTGQLYF.

This clone was counted between two and nine times. The genes and germline here are from mouse. The CDR3 is CASSLTGGDTQYF. The part of the CDR3 DNA that was read is TGTGCCAGCTCTCTCACTGGGGGGGACACCCAGTAC. The chain carries TRBV12-2 and TRBJ2-5; 9 bases map to TRBD2. Read sequence stops 1 residue before the CDR3 end, and the germline J gene provides the missing end. The germline CDR1 and CDR2 sequences are SGHLS and HYDKME. This CDR3 region has 13 residues. J gave up 6 bases and V 0 bases, and 0 bases lay outside the gene matches.

As for this clone: Mouse gene names and germline throughout. The read terminates 1 residue ahead of where the CDR3 ends, so the germline J gene completes it. V is TRBV3 and J is TRBJ2-4, with D unclear. Germline-derived CDR1 and CDR2 are SNHLY and FYNGKV (reference sequence). The CDR3 has 13 amino acids. The germline V and J ends were trimmed by 6 bases and 0 bases, with 7 bases remaining between them. The sequenced part of the CDR3 DNA is TGTGCCAGCAGACGACTCAGTCAAAACACCTTGTAC. Residues: CASRRLSQNTLY. The full-length CDR3 reads as CASRRLSQNTLYF.

Comment on this clone: The genes and germline here are from mouse. The sequence runs out 1 residue before the end of the CDR3; the remainder is reconstructed from the germline J gene. The chain combines TRBV19 with TRBJ1-3, with TRBD1 matching 8 bases. J was trimmed by 4 bases and V by 5 bases; bases with no gene match: 2. CDR3 length: 13 amino acids. CDR1 is FNHDT, CDR2 SITEND, per germline (reference sequence). The CDR3 bases that were read are TGTGCCAGCAGCCACAGGGGGGGAAATACGCTCTAT. It translates to CASSHRGGNTLY. The whole CDR3 protein reads CASSHRGGNTLYF.

About this clone: Gene labels here are mouse ones. The read is 1 residue too short to cover the CDR3 end, so that end is filled in from the germline J gene. The chain couples TRBV4 to TRBJ2-2; possible D gene TRBD1, 6 bases. Germline V CDR1 and CDR2: LGHDT, YNNKQL (reference sequence). The CDR3 contains 14 residues. Trimming took 5 bases from V and 3 from J, leaving 10 bases between them. Partial CDR3 DNA: TGTGCCAGCAGCCCAGGGGCACACACCGGGCAGCTCTAC. This encodes CASSPGAHTGQLY. The full-length CDR3 reads as CASSPGAHTGQLYF.

This clone was counted a few times. The genes and germline here are from mouse. The read halts 1 residue ahead of the CDR3 end, with the missing end drawn from the germline J gene. This chain joins TRBV3 and TRBJ2-7; weak D call: TRBD1 (6 bases). V was clipped by 2 bases and J by 0 bases, with 8 bases between them. The CDR3 spans 14 residues. Per the germline V gene, CDR1 is SNHLY and CDR2 is FYNGKV (reference sequence). The CDR3 sequence: CASSLTGFSYEQYF. Incomplete CDR3 DNA: TGTGCCAGCAGCTTAACAGGGTTCTCCTATGAACAGTAC.

Note on this clone: Gene names and germline match the mouse. From the germline J gene comes the end of the CDR3, since the read stops 1 residue before it. The V gene is TRBV26, the J gene TRBJ2-3; 7 bases match TRBD1. The V segment lost 4 bases and the J segment 1 base; nucleotides outside the gene matches: 5. The CDR3 loop spans 15 amino acids. CDR1 and CDR2 (germline): KGHPV, FQNQEV (reference sequence). The CDR3 bases that were read are TGTGCCAGCAGTCCCCACAGGGGAGGTGCAGAAACGCTGTAT. Translating gives CASSPHRGGAETLY. The whole CDR3 protein is CASSPHRGGAETLYF.

This clone was picked up one time. Gene labels here are mouse ones. The observed sequence ends 1 residue before the CDR3 terminus, with the missing tail filled in from the germline J gene. The J gene is TRBJ2-5, the V gene TRBV13-3, with 11 bases that match TRBD2. CDR1 and CDR2 from the germline V gene are NNHDY and SYVADS. V dropped 2 bases and J dropped 3; count of bases not matched to a gene: 5. The length of the CDR3 is 16 residues. The CDR3 reads CASSENWGGGQDTQYF. The CDR3 DNA, read in part, is TGTGCCAGCAGTGAAAACTGGGGGGGCGGACAAGACACCCAGTAC.

In its sample, this clone was seen a few times. All gene names here are mouse names. The CDR3 goes on 1 residue after the read ends, and that part is filled in from the germline J gene. The V gene is TRBV12-1, the J gene TRBJ2-7; TRBD2 matches 11 bases. CDR3 size: 14 residues. V dropped 1 base and J dropped 4; count of bases not matched to a gene: 2. Looked up from germline, CDR1 is SGHSN and CDR2 is HYEKVE. The DNA read from the CDR3 is TGTGCCAGCTCTCTTGGACTGGGGGGATATGAACAGTAC. Translated: CASSLGLGGYEQY. The entire CDR3 protein reads CASSLGLGGYEQYF.

This clone has only a few counts. Genes and germline are mouse. The CDR3 end falls 1 residue outside the read, so it is completed with the germline J gene. This sequence joins TRBV26 and TRBJ1-2, with TRBD1 matching over 7 bases. This CDR3 spans 12 amino acids. The V gene end was trimmed by 6 bases and the J gene end by 4 bases; junction bases not matched to a gene: 2. The germline CDR1 and CDR2 sequences are KGHPV and FQNQEV (reference sequence). CDR3 protein: CASSRDSSDYTF. The CDR3 bases that were read are TGTGCCAGCAGCCGGGACAGCTCCGACTACACC. The whole variable domain, remainder taken from reference TRBV26 and TRBJ1-2, is NSKVIQTPRYLVKGQGQKAKMRCIPEKGHPVVFWYQQNKNNEFKFLINFQNQEVLQQIDMTEKRFSAECPSNSPCSLEIQSSEAGDSALYLCASSRDSSDYTFGSGTRLLVI.

This clone has more than one count but fewer than ten. Mouse germline and gene names are used. The read finishes 1 residue shy of the CDR3 end, and the germline J gene is used to complete it. The chain employs TRBV13-1 and TRBJ1-4, with D possibly matching TRBD1 (5 bases). In germline, CDR1 is NSHNY, CDR2 SYGAGN. V was trimmed by 2 bases and J by 0 bases, leaving 8 bases between them. This CDR3 contains 15 residues. The covered CDR3 bases are TGTGCCAGCAGTGAGCGGGGGATTTCCAACGAAAGATTATTT. Its protein product is CASSERGISNERLF. The CDR3 in full is CASSERGISNERLFF. The variable domain in full, with the rest retrieved from reference TRBV13-1 and TRBJ1-4, is EAAVTQSPRNKVTVTGGNVTLSCRQTNSHNYMYWYRQDTGHGLRLIHYSYGAGNLRIGDVPDGYKATRTTQEDFFLLLELASPSQTSLYFCASSERGISNERLFFGHGTKLSVL.